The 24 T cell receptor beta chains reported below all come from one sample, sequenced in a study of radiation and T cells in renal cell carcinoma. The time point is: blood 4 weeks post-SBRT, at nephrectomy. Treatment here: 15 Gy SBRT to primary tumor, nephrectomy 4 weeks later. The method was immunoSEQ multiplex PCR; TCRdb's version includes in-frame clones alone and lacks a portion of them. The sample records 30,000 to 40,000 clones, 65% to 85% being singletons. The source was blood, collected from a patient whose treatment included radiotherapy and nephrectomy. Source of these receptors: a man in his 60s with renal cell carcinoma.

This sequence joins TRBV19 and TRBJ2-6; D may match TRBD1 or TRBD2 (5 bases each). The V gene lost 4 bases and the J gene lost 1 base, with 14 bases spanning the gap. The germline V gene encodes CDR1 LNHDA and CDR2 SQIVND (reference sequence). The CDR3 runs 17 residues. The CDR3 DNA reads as TGTGCCAGTAGTACCCTACGCTGGGGGTCTGGGGCCAACGTCCTGACTTTC. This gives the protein CASSTLRWGSGANVLTF.

CDR3 sequence (DNA): TGTGCCAGCAGCCAAGAGTACAACTGGGGACAGCGGGAGAATTCCTACAATGAGCAGTTCTTC. Protein: CASSQEYNWGQRENSYNEQFF. J is TRBJ2-1 and V is TRBV14; a weak D match, TRBD2 (8 bases). Trimming stripped 0 bases from V and 1 base from J, with 25 bases between. Germline loops: CDR1 SGHDN, CDR2 FVKESK. The CDR3 runs to 21 residues.

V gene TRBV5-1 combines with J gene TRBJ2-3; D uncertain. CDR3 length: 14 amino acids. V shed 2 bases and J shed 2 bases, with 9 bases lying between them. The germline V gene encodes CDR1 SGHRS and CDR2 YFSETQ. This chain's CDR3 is CASSFTWNTDTQYF. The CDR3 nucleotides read TGCGCCAGCAGCTTTACATGGAACACAGATACGCAGTATTTT.

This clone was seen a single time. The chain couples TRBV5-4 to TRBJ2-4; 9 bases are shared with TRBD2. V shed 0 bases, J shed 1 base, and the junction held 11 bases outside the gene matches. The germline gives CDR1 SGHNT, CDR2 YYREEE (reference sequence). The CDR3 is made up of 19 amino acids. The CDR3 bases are TGTGCCAGCAGCTTGGAGGCGGGAGGGGTAAGATCGGCCAAAAACATTCAGTACTTC. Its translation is CASSLEAGGVRSAKNIQYF.

The CDR3 DNA sequence: TGTGCCAGCAGCCCCAAGGGCGGAAGCAGGAGCTACGAGCAGTACTTC. Protein product: CASSPKGGSRSYEQYF. The chain carries TRBV7-2 and TRBJ2-7; D is ambiguous. V was cut by 5 bases and J by 3 bases, with 20 bases left in between. The CDR3 has 16 residues. Germline V lookup: CDR1 SGHTA, CDR2 FQGNSA.

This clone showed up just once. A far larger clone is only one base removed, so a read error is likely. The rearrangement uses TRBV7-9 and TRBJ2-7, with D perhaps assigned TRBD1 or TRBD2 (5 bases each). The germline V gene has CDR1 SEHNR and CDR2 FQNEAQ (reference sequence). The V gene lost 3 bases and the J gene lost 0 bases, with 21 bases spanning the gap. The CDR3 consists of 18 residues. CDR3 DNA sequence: TGTGCCAGCAGCTTGGTTCTGGGCCTGGGGGTGAGCTCCTACGAGCAGTACTTC. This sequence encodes CASSLVLGLGVSSYEQYF.

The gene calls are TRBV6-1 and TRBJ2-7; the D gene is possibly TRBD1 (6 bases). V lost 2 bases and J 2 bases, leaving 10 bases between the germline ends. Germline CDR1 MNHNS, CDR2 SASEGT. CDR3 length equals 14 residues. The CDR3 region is CASSETGDTYEQYF. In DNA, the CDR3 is TGTGCCAGCAGTGAAACTGGGGACACCTACGAGCAGTACTTC.

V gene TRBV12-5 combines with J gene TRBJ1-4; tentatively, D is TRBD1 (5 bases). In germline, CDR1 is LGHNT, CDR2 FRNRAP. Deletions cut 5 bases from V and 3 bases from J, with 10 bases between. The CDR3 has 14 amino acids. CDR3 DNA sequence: TGTGCTAGTGGTCCCGACAGTCCTAATGAAAAACTGTTTTTT. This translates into CASGPDSPNEKLFF.

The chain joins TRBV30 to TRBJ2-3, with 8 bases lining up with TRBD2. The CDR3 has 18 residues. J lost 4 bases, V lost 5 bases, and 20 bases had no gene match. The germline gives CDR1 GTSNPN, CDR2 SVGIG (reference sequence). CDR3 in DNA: TGTGCCTGGGGACCCTGGGACCGATGGACTAGCCCCGCAGATACGCAGTATTTT. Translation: CAWGPWDRWTSPADTQYF.

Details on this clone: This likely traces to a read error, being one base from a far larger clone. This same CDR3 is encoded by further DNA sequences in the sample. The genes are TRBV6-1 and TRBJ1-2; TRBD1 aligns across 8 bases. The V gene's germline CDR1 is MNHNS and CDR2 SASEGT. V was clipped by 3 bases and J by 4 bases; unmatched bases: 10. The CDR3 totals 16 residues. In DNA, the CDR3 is TGTGCCAGCAGTGAGGACCCACAGGGGGTTGGCTATGGCTACACCTTC. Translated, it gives CASSEDPQGVGYGYTF.

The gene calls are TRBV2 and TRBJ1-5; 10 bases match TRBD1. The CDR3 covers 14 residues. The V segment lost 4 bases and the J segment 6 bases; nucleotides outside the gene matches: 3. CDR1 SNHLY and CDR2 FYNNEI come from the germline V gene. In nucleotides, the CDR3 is TGTGCCAGCAGTGGGACAGGGGGTTTTCAGCCCCAGCATTTT. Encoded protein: CASSGTGGFQPQHF.

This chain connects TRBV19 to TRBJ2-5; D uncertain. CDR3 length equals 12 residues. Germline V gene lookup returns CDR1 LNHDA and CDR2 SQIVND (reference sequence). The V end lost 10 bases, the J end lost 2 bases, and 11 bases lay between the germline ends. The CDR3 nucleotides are TGTGCCACCTCCGGTGATCAAGAGACCCAGTACTTC. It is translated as CATSGDQETQYF.

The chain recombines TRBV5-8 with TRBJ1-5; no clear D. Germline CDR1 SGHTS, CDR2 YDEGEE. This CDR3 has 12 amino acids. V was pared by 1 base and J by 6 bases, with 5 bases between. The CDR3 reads CASSLTFQPQHF. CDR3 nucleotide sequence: TGTGCCAGCAGCTTGACGTTTCAGCCCCAGCATTTT.

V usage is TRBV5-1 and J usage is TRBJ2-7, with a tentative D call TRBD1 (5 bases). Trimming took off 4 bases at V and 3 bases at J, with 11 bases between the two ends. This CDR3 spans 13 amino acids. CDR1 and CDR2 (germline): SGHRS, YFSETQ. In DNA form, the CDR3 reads TGCGCCAGCAGCGCTGGACACGGCTACGAGCAGTACTTC. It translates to CASSAGHGYEQYF.

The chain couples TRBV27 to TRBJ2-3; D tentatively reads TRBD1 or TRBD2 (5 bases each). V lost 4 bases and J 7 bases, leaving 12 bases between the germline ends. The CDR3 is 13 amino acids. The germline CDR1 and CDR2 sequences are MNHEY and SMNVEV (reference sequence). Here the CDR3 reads CASSSDSGHTQYF. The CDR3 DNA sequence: TGTGCCAGCAGTTCCGACTCGGGGCATACGCAGTATTTT.

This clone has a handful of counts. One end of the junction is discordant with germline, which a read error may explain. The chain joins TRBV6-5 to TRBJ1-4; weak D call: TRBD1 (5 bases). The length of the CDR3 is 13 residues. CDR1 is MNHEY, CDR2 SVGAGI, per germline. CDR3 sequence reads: CASTGHLNEKLFF. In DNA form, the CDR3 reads TGCGCCAGCACCGGACATCTTAATGAAAAACTGTTTTTT.

CDR3 protein: CASSLDGYGGGYTF. The CDR3 DNA reads TGTGCCAGCAGCTTGGATGGTTATGGAGGCGGCTACACCTTC. This chain links TRBV4-2 with TRBJ1-2; the D is unclear. There are 14 residues in the CDR3. Per the germline V gene, CDR1 is LGHNA and CDR2 is YNFKEQ. Between the trimmed V and J ends, which lost 5 bases and 8 bases, there was a span of 18 bases.

Here the CDR3 reads CASSVGDLNTGELFF. CDR3 DNA: TGTGCCAGCAGCGTCGGAGATTTGAACACCGGGGAGCTGTTTTTT. V gene TRBV9 combines with J gene TRBJ2-2; no clear D. This CDR3 has 15 amino acids. CDR1 SGDLS and CDR2 YYNGEE come from the germline V gene. Trimming cost V 2 bases and J 1 base, with 9 bases left between them.

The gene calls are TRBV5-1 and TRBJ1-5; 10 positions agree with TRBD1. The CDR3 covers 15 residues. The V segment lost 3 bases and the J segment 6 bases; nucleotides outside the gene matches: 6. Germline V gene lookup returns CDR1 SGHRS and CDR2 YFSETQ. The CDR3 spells CASSSTGGDGQPQHF. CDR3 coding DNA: TGCGCCAGCAGCTCGACAGGGGGCGACGGTCAGCCCCAGCATTTT.

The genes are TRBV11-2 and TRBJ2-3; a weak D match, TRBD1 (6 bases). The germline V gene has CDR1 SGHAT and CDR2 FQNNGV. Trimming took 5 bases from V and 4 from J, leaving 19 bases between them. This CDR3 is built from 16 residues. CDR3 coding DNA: TGTGCCAGCAGCAACCAAGGACAGAACCCGGCAGATACGCAGTATTTT. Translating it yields CASSNQGQNPADTQYF. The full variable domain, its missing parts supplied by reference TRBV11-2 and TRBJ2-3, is EAGVAQSPRYKIIEKRQSVAFWCNPISGHATLYWYQQILGQGPKLLIQFQNNGVVDDSQLPKDRFSAERLKGVDSTLKIQPAKLEDSAVYLCASSNQGQNPADTQYFGPGTRLTVL.

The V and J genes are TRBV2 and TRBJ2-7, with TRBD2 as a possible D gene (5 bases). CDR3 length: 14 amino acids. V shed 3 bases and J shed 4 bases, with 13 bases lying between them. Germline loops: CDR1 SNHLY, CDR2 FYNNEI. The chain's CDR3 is CASSDQRSGYEQYF. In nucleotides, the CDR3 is TGTGCCAGCAGTGACCAGCGGAGCGGTTACGAGCAGTACTTC.

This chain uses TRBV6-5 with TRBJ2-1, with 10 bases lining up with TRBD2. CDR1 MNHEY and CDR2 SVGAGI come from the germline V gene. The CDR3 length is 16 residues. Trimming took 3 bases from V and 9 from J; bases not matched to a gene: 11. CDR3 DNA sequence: TGTGCCAGCAGTTATTTTCTGGCTAGCGGGAGAAGTGAGCAGTTCTTC. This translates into CASSYFLASGRSEQFF.

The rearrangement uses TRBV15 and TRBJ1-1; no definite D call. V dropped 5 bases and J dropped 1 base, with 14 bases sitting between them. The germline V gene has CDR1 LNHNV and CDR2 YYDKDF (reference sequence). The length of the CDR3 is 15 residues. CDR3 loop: CATSLSPHPNTEAFF. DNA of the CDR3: TGTGCCACCAGCTTGAGTCCCCACCCGAACACTGAAGCTTTCTTT.

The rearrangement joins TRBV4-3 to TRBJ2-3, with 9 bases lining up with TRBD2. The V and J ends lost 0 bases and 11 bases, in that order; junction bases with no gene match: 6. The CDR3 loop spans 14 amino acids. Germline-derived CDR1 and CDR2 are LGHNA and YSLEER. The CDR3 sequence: CASSQDPGLARQYF. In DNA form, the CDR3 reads TGCGCCAGCAGCCAAGACCCGGGACTAGCAAGGCAGTATTTT.